The 27 T cell receptor beta chains given below trace back to one sample, sequenced in a study of T-cell reconstitution after alpha-beta-depleted transplantation in children. Unique molecular identifiers were incorporated into the prepared TCRbeta library. In TCRdb, the PCR reads were re-called with MiXCR into one record per CDR3 protein. The data contain about 600,000 distinct CDR3 sequences, more than 9% of them singletons. Sequencing was performed on PBMCs from the stem cell graft donor, taken from the stem cell graft. Receptors originate from a human donor who donated a stem cell graft to a child with acute myeloid leukemia.

The chain links TRBV12-3 or TRBV12-4 to TRBJ2-1; 7 bases agree with TRBD2. The J segment lost 7 bases and the V segment lost 6 bases, leaving 9 bases of the junction unmatched. The CDR3 has 14 amino acids. The CDR3 reads CASSPSGARNEQFF. In DNA form, the CDR3 reads TGTGCCAGCAGCCCAAGCGGGGCCCGGAATGAGCAGTTCTTC.

This clonotype showed up just a few times. The rearrangement joins TRBV13 to TRBJ1-3; D is ambiguous. The CDR3 runs to 15 residues. V gave up 4 bases and J gave up 8 bases, with 18 bases separating them. Per germline, CDR1 PRHDT and CDR2 FYEKMQ (reference sequence). In nucleotides, the CDR3 is TGTGCCAGCAGCTCCCCCCCGGGCCCTAATGACACCATATATTTT. Residues: CASSSPPGPNDTIYF.

V and J are TRBV29-1 and TRBJ2-3, with D perhaps TRBD2 (6 bases). The germline V and J ends were trimmed by 4 bases and 3 bases, with 11 bases remaining between them. The CDR3 extends over 13 amino acids. The germline CDR1 and CDR2 sequences are SQVTM and ANQGSEA. CDR3 region: CSVAGSVTDTQYF. CDR3 coding DNA: TGCAGCGTTGCCGGGAGTGTGACAGATACGCAGTATTTT.

This clonotype was counted between two and nine times. This chain connects TRBV20-1 to TRBJ2-1; D unresolved. CDR3 length equals 14 residues. V was trimmed by 0 bases and J by 0 bases, leaving 6 bases between them. The germline CDR1 and CDR2 sequences are DFQATT and SNEGSKA (reference sequence). CDR3 loop: CSARDMISYNEQFF. In nucleotides, the CDR3 is TGCAGTGCTAGAGATATGATCTCCTACAATGAGCAGTTCTTC.

The table lists this clonotype with a few counts. This rearrangement joins TRBV7-3 to TRBJ2-3, with D unclear. The germline CDR1 and CDR2 sequences are SGHTA and FQGTGA. V dropped 1 base and J dropped 1 base, with 9 bases sitting between them. The CDR3 spans 15 residues. The CDR3 sequence: CASSLMSLGTDTQYF. CDR3 bases: TGTGCCAGCAGCTTAATGTCTTTAGGCACAGATACGCAGTATTTT.

Only a few counts were recorded for this clonotype. The CDR3 region has the DNA TGCAGTGCTCCTAAATGGGGGGATGGAAGCAATCAGCCCCAGCATTTT. Translation gives CSAPKWGDGSNQPQHF. The chain couples TRBV20-1 to TRBJ1-5; a possible D gene is TRBD1 (5 bases). CDR3 length equals 16 residues. The germline V gene encodes CDR1 DFQATT and CDR2 SNEGSKA (reference sequence). V was cut by 5 bases and J by 1 base, with 18 bases left in between.

This clonotype was counted a few times. The chain has TRBV7-9 and TRBJ2-3; D possibly matches TRBD1 or TRBD2 (6 bases each). The V gene lost 10 bases and the J gene lost 3 bases, with 11 bases spanning the gap. This CDR3 comprises 12 residues. From germline, CDR1 is SEHNR and CDR2 FQNEAQ (reference sequence). The CDR3 DNA reads as TGTGCCACGGCGGGACAAACAGATACGCAGTATTTT. Translation: CATAGQTDTQYF.

This clonotype showed up just a few times. CDR3: CASKSAVRQETQYF. CDR3 sequence (DNA): TGTGCCAGCAAATCTGCGGTCCGTCAAGAGACCCAGTACTTC. The V and J genes are TRBV7-9 and TRBJ2-5; D remains ambiguous. V dropped 7 bases and J dropped 2 bases, with 14 bases sitting between them. Germline lookup yields CDR1 SEHNR and CDR2 FQNEAQ (reference sequence). The CDR3 runs 14 residues.

The V gene is TRBV7-9, the J gene TRBJ2-1; D gene ambiguous. Germline V lookup: CDR1 SEHNR, CDR2 FQNEAQ (reference sequence). The CDR3 is made up of 15 amino acids. Trimming pared 4 bases from V and 1 base from J, leaving 11 bases between. The chain's CDR3 is CASSSAVVSYNEQFF. Written as DNA, the CDR3 is TGTGCCAGCAGCTCCGCGGTAGTATCCTACAATGAGCAGTTCTTC.

This clonotype has ten or more counts. The J gene is TRBJ2-1, the V gene TRBV24-1; D gene ambiguous. V shed 5 bases and J shed 4 bases, with 11 bases lying between them. The length of the CDR3 is 14 residues. Germline V gene data show CDR1 as KGHDR and CDR2 as SFDVKD. The CDR3 loop is CATSATHMYNEQFF. CDR3 nucleotide sequence: TGTGCCACCAGTGCCACACATATGTACAATGAGCAGTTCTTC.

The chain carries TRBV5-6 and TRBJ1-2; D not resolved. Trimming took 3 bases from V and 0 from J, leaving 12 bases between them. Germline V gives CDR1 SGHDT, CDR2 YYEEEE. This CDR3 spans 15 amino acids. The CDR3: CASSSNPSANYGYTF. In DNA, the CDR3 is TGTGCCAGCAGCTCTAATCCGTCAGCTAACTATGGCTACACCTTC. Looking up the rest from reference TRBV5-6 and TRBJ1-2 gives the full variable domain: DAGVTQSPTHLIKTRGQQVTLRCSPKSGHDTVSWYQQALGQGPQFIFQYYEEEERQRGNFPDRFSGHQFPNYSSELNVNALLLGDSALYLCASSSNPSANYGYTFGSGTRLTVV.

In this sample, this clonotype turned up a few times. This chain uses TRBV6-5 with TRBJ2-7; TRBD1 agrees at 8 bases. CDR3 size: 14 residues. V lost 2 bases, J lost 3 bases, and 3 bases stayed unmatched. Germline CDR1 and CDR2: MNHEY and SVGAGI. The CDR3 DNA follows: TGTGCCAGCAGTTACACAGGGGGATTCTACGAGCAGTACTTC. Amino acids: CASSYTGGFYEQYF.

This clonotype was counted ten times or more. This chain connects TRBV20-1 to TRBJ2-7, with 10 bases aligning to TRBD2. The CDR3 is 15 amino acids. Germline CDR1 DFQATT, CDR2 SNEGSKA (reference sequence). After removal of 3 bases from V and 2 bases from J, the junction contained 7 bases not matched to a gene. The CDR3 loop reads CSASNYGLAAYEQYF. For the CDR3, the DNA is TGCAGTGCTAGCAACTATGGACTAGCGGCCTACGAGCAGTACTTC.

This clonotype was counted a few times. The V gene is TRBV20-1, the J gene TRBJ2-1; D possibly corresponds to TRBD2 (6 bases). Germline-derived CDR1 and CDR2 are DFQATT and SNEGSKA (reference sequence). With 6 bases removed from V and 3 bases from J, the gap between germline ends came to 9 bases. CDR3 size: 12 residues. This CDR3 reads CSAGGDYNEQFF. In nucleotides, the CDR3 is TGCAGTGCGGGAGGCGACTACAATGAGCAGTTCTTC.

The rearrangement links TRBV30 to TRBJ2-7; weak D call: TRBD1 (5 bases). This CDR3 has 15 amino acids. Germline V gene data show CDR1 as GTSNPN and CDR2 as SVGIG (reference sequence). The V end was cut by 0 bases, the J end by 2 bases, with 14 bases between. The chain's CDR3 is CAWSVLREGAYEQYF. Written as DNA, the CDR3 is TGTGCCTGGAGTGTACTCAGGGAAGGGGCCTACGAGCAGTACTTC.

V usage is TRBV4-2 and J usage is TRBJ2-1, with 11 bases lining up with TRBD2. Germline lookup yields CDR1 LGHNA and CDR2 YNFKEQ. Germline trimming cut 1 base from V and 5 bases from J; bases unmatched to any gene: 4. This CDR3 comprises 16 residues. The CDR3 DNA follows: TGTGCCAGCAGCCAAGGGGGTAGCGGGAGGGACAATGAGCAGTTCTTC. Its translation is CASSQGGSGRDNEQFF.

The genes are TRBV7-2 and TRBJ2-7, with a possible D match to TRBD1 (5 bases). Germline V gene sequence: CDR1 SGHTA, CDR2 FQGNSA. V was cut by 6 bases and J by 0 bases, with 12 bases left in between. This CDR3 region has 14 residues. The CDR3 region is CASRDLRGSYEQYF. The CDR3 coding sequence is TGTGCCAGCAGGGACCTTAGGGGCTCCTACGAGCAGTACTTC.

This clonotype was picked up a small number of times. The chain recombines TRBV12-3 or TRBV12-4 with TRBJ1-6; weak D call: TRBD1 (6 bases). This CDR3 spans 14 amino acids. V lost 3 bases and J 5 bases, leaving 8 bases between the germline ends. CDR3 sequence reads: CASSFGQNNSPLHF. Written as DNA, the CDR3 is TGTGCCAGCAGTTTTGGACAGAATAATTCACCCCTCCACTTT.

The CDR3 here is CATSSGRGGSYEQYF. The CDR3 DNA is TGTGCCACCAGCAGCGGCCGGGGAGGGTCCTACGAGCAGTACTTC. The V call is TRBV15, the J call TRBJ2-7, with TRBD2 matching 7 bases. CDR1 is LNHNV and CDR2 is YYDKDF in the germline V gene (reference sequence). Germline trimming cut 3 bases from V and 1 base from J; bases unmatched to any gene: 6. There are 15 residues in the CDR3.

This clonotype was observed a handful of times. The chain employs TRBV6-2 or TRBV6-3 and TRBJ2-1, with TRBD1 identical over 9 bases. The CDR3 runs 18 residues. Germline V gene lookup returns CDR1 MNHEY and CDR2 SVGEGT. V lost 5 bases to trimming and J lost 0 bases; unmatched junction nucleotides: 11. CDR3 residues: CASSRFGGTGSSYNEQFF. The DNA of the CDR3 is TGTGCCAGCAGTCGATTTGGCGGGACAGGGAGCTCCTACAATGAGCAGTTCTTC.

The chain employs TRBV5-1 and TRBJ2-3; D ambiguous. The ends were cut back, 4 bases at V and 1 base at J, with 10 bases in the middle. Germline V gives CDR1 SGHRS, CDR2 YFSETQ. The CDR3 contains 14 residues. CDR3 sequence: CASSTVGRTDTQYF. The CDR3 DNA reads as TGCGCCAGCAGCACAGTAGGACGCACAGATACGCAGTATTTT. Complete variable domain (other parts from reference TRBV5-1 and TRBJ2-3): KAGVTQTPRYLIKTRGQQVTLSCSPISGHRSVSWYQQTPGQGLQFLFEYFSETQRNKGNFPGRFSGRQFSNSRSEMNVSTLELGDSALYLCASSTVGRTDTQYFGPGTRLTVL.

This clonotype was recorded a few times. The V gene is TRBV4-2, the J gene TRBJ2-1; D is possibly TRBD1 or TRBD2 (5 bases each). Trimming cost V 0 bases and J 10 bases, with 13 bases left between them. CDR3 length: 14 residues. CDR1 LGHNA and CDR2 YNFKEQ come from the germline V gene. CDR3 residues: CASSQDVGPVEQFF. DNA of the CDR3: TGTGCCAGCAGCCAAGATGTGGGACCCGTAGAGCAGTTCTTC.

This clonotype has a count of ten or more. The chain links TRBV10-3 to TRBJ2-1; 8 bases are a match to TRBD2. This CDR3 is 15 amino acids long. Germline CDR1 ENHRY, CDR2 SYGVKD. V gave up 0 bases and J gave up 6 bases; unmatched junction bases: 4. The CDR3 DNA reads as TGTGCCATCAGTGAGTCGGGACTAGACCCCAATGAGCAGTTCTTC. Translating it yields CAISESGLDPNEQFF.

This clonotype was seen many times. The chain couples TRBV29-1 to TRBJ1-5; 9 bases are a match to TRBD1. The germline V gene encodes CDR1 SQVTM and CDR2 ANQGSEA. J was trimmed by 7 bases and V by 4 bases; bases with no gene match: 5. This CDR3 has 13 amino acids. The CDR3 loop reads CSVVGQGNQPQHF. DNA of the CDR3: TGCAGCGTTGTGGGACAGGGAAACCAGCCCCAGCATTTT.

This clonotype occurred a few times. The chain employs TRBV11-2 and TRBJ2-4; 12 nucleotides agree with TRBD2. The CDR3 spans 20 residues. V shed 5 bases and J 0 bases; nucleotides not matched to a gene: 14. The germline V gene has CDR1 SGHAT and CDR2 FQNNGV. The CDR3 reads CASSPTSGGAEPLAKNIQYF. The CDR3 nucleotides read TGTGCCAGCAGCCCGACTAGCGGGGGAGCAGAACCACTAGCCAAAAACATTCAGTACTTC.

The rearrangement joins TRBV29-1 to TRBJ2-5; TRBD2 aligns across 14 bases. CDR1 is SQVTM and CDR2 is ANQGSEA in the germline V gene. With 7 bases clipped from V and 4 bases from J, the junction kept 8 bases outside the gene matches. This CDR3 is 15 amino acids long. CDR3: CSAGTSGSGGETQYF. The CDR3 DNA reads as TGCAGCGCTGGGACTAGCGGGAGCGGTGGAGAGACCCAGTACTTC.

This clonotype appeared a few times. The V gene is TRBV5-1, the J gene TRBJ2-5; possibly TRBD1 for D (5 bases). CDR3 length: 12 residues. From germline, CDR1 is SGHRS and CDR2 YFSETQ. V was cut by 1 base and J by 5 bases, with 6 bases left in between. Here the CDR3 DNA reads TGCGCCAGCAGCTTGTACAGGGAGACCCAGTACTTC. It codes for CASSLYRETQYF.